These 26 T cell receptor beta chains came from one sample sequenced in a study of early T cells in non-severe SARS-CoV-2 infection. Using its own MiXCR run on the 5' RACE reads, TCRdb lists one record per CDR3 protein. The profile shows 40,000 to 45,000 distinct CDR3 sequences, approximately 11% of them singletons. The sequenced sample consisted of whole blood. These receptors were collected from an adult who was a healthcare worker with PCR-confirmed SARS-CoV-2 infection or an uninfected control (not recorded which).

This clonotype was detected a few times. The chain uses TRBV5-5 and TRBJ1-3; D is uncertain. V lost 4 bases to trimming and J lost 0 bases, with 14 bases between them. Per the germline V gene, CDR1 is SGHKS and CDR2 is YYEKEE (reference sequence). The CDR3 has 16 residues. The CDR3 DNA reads TGTGCCAGCAGCCCCATGCCTAATCTCTCTGGAAACACCATATATTTT. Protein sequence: CASSPMPNLSGNTIYF.

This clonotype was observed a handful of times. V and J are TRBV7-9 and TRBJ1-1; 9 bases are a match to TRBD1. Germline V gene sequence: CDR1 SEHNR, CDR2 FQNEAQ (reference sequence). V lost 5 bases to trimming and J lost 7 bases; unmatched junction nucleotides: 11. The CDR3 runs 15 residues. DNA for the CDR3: TGTGCCAGCAGCATCGCTAGGACAGGGGCGGGTGAAGCTTTCTTT. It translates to CASSIARTGAGEAFF.

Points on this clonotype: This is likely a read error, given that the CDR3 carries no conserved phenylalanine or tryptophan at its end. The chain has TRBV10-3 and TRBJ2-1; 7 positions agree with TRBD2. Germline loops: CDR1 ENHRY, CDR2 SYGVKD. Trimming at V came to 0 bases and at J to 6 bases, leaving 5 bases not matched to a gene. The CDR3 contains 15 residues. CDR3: CAISESGRGSNEQFL. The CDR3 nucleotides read TGTGCCATCAGTGAGTCTGGGCGGGGGAGCAATGAGCAGTTCTTG.

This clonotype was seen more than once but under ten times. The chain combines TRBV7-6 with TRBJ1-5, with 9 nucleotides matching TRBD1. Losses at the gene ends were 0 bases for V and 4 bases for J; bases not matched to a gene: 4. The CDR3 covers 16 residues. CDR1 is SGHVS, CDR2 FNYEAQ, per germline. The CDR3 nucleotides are TGTGCCAGCAGCTTAGCGGGGACAGGGTCGAATCAGCCCCAGCATTTT. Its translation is CASSLAGTGSNQPQHF.

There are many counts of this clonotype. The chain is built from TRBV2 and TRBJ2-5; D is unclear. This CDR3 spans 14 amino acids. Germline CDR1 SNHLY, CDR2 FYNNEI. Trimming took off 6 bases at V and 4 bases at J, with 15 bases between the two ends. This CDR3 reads CASRPWIDGETQYF. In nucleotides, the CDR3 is TGTGCCAGCAGACCATGGATCGACGGAGAGACCCAGTACTTC.

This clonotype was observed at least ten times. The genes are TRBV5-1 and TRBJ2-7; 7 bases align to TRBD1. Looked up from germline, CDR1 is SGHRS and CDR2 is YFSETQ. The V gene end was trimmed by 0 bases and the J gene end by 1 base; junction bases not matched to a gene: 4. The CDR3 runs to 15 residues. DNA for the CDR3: TGCGCCAGCAGCTTGGGGGGGACAGATTCCTACGAGCAGTACTTC. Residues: CASSLGGTDSYEQYF.

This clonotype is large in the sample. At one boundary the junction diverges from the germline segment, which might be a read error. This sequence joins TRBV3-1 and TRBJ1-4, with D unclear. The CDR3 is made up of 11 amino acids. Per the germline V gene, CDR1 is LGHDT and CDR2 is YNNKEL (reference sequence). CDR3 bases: TGTGCCAGCAGCCAAGGCATCCAGAGGGTTTTT. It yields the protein CASSQGIQRVF.

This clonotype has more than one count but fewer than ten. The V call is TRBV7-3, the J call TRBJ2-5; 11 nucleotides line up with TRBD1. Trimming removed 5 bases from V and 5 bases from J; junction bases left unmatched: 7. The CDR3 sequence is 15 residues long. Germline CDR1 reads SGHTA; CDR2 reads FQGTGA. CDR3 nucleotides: TGTGCCAGCAGCCTTGGACAGGGGGCTTTCGAGACCCAGTACTTC. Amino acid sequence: CASSLGQGAFETQYF.

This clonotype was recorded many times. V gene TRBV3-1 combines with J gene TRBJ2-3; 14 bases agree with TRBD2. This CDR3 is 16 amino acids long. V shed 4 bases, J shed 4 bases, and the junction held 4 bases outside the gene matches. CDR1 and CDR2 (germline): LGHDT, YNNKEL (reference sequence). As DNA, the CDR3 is TGTGCCAGCAGCCTCCGGACTAGCGGGGGGTCAGATACGCAGTATTTT. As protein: CASSLRTSGGSDTQYF.

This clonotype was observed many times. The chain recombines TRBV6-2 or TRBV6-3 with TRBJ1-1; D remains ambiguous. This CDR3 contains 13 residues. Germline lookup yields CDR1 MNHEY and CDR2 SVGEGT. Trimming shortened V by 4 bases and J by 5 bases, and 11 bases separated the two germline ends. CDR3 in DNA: TGTGCCAGCAGTTCGGAAGGGAGGACTGAAGCTTTCTTT. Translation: CASSSEGRTEAFF.

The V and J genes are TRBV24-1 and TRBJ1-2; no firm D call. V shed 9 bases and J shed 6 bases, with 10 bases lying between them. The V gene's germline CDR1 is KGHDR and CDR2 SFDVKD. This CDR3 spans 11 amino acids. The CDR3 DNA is TGTGCCACCGAAGACAAGAATGGCTACACCTTC. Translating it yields CATEDKNGYTF.

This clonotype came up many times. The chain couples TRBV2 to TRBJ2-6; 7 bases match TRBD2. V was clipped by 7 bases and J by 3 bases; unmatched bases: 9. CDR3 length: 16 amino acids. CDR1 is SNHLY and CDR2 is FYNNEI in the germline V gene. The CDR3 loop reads CASTSVGGFGANVLTF. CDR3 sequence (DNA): TGTGCCAGCACCTCAGTCGGGGGGTTTGGGGCCAACGTCCTGACTTTC.

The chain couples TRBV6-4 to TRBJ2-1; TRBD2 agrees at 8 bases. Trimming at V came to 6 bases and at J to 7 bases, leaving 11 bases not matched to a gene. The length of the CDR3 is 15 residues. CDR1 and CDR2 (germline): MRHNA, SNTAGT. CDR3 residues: CASRAGTSPLNEQFF. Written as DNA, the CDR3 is TGTGCCAGCAGGGCCGGGACTAGTCCCCTAAATGAGCAGTTCTTC.

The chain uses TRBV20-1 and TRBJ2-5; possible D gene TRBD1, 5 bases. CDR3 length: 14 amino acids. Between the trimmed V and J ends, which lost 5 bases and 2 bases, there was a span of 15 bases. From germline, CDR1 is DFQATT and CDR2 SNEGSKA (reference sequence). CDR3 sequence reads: CSAEGPGWQETQYF. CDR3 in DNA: TGCAGTGCTGAAGGGCCAGGGTGGCAAGAGACCCAGTACTTC.

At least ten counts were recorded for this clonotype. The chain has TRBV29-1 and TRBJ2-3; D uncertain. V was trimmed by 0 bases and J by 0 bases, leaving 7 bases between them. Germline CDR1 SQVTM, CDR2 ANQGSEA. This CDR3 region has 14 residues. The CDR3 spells CSVEDRTSTDTQYF. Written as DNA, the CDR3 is TGCAGCGTTGAAGACAGAACTAGCACAGATACGCAGTATTTT.

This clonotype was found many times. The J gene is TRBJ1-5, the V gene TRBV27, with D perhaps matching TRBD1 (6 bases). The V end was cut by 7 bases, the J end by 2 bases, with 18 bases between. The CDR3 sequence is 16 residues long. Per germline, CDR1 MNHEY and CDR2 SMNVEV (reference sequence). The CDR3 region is CASTLVGGSGNQPQHF. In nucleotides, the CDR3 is TGTGCCAGCACCCTAGTGGGGGGCAGTGGCAATCAGCCCCAGCATTTT.

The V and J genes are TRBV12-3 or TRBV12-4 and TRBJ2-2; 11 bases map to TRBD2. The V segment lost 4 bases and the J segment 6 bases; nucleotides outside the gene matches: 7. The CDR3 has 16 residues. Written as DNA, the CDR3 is TGTGCCAGCAGTTATCCGGGGACTAGCGGTGCCGGGGAGCTGTTTTTT. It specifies CASSYPGTSGAGELFF.

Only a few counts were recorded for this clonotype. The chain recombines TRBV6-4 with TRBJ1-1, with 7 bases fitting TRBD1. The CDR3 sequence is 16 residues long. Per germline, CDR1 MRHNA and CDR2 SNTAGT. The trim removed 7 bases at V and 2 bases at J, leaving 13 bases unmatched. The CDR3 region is CASTSRQGGPNTEAFF. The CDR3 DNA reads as TGTGCCAGCACTTCCAGACAGGGAGGGCCCAACACTGAAGCTTTCTTT.

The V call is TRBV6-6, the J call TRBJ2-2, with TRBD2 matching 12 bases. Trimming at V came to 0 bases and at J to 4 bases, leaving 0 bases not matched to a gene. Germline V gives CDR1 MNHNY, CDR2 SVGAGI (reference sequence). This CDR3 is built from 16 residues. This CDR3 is CASSYSTSGGTGELFF. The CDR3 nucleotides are TGTGCCAGCAGTTACTCGACTAGCGGGGGCACCGGGGAGCTGTTTTTT.

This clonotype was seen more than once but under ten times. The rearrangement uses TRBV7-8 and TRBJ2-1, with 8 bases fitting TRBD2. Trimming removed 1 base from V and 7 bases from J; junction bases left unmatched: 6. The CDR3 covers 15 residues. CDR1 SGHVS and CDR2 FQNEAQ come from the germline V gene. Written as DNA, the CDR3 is TGTGCCAGCAGCTTAGAAACGGGGGGGTGGAATGAGCAGTTCTTC. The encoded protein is CASSLETGGWNEQFF.

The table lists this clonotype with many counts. CDR3 coding DNA: TGTGCCAGCAGCCAGGACGGGGGTTCACCCCTCCACTTT. Translating gives CASSQDGGSPLHF. The chain joins TRBV7-3 to TRBJ1-6, with a weak D call TRBD1 (5 bases). Germline V gives CDR1 SGHTA, CDR2 FQGTGA. The V end lost 5 bases, the J end lost 9 bases, and 11 bases lay between the germline ends. The CDR3 length is 13 residues.

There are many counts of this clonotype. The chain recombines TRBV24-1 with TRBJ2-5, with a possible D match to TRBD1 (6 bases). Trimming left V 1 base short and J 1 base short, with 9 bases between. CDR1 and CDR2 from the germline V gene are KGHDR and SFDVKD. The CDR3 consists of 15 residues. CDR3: CATSDFQGTQETQYF. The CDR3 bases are TGTGCCACCAGTGATTTCCAGGGGACCCAAGAGACCCAGTACTTC.

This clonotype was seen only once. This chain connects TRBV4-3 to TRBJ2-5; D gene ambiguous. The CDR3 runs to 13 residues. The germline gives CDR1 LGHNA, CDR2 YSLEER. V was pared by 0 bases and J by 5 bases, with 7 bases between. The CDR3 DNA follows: TGCGCCAGCAGCCAAGAGGGTTGGGAGACCCAGTACTTC. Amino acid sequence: CASSQEGWETQYF.

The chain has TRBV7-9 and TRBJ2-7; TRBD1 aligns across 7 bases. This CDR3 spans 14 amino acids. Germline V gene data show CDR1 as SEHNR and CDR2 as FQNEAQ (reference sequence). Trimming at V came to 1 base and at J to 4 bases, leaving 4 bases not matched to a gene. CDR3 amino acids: CASSLGGTDYEQYF. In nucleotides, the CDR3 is TGTGCCAGCAGCTTAGGGGGGACAGATTACGAGCAGTACTTC.

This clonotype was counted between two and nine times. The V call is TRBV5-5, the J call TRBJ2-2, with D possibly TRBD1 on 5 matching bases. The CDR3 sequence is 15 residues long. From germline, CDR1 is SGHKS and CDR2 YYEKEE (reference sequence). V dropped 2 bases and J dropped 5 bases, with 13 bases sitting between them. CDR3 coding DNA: TGTGCCAGCAGCTTTCCCTCTCAGGGAACCGGGGAGCTGTTTTTT. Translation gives CASSFPSQGTGELFF.

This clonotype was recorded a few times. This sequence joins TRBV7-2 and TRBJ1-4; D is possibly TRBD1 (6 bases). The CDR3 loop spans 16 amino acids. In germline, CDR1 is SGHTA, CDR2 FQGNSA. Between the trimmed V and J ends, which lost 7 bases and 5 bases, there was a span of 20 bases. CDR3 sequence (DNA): TGTGCCAGCAAACTCGGGGGGGGCGCGAAAAATGAAAAACTGTTTTTT. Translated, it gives CASKLGGGAKNEKLFF.